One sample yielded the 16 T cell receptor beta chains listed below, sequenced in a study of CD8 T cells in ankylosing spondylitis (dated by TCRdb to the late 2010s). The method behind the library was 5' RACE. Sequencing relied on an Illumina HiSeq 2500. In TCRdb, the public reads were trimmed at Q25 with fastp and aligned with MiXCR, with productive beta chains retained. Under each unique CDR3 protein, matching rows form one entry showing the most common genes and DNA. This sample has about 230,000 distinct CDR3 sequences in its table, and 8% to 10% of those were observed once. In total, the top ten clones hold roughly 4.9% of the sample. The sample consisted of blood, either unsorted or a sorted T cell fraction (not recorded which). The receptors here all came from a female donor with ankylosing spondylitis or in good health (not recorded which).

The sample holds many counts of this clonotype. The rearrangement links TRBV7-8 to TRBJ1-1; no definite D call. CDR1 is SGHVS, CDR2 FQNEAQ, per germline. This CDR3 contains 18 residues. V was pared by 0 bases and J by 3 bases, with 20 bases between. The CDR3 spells CASSLATTRHPFYTEAFF. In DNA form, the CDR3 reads TGTGCCAGCAGCTTAGCGACGACGAGACACCCTTTTTACACTGAAGCTTTCTTT.

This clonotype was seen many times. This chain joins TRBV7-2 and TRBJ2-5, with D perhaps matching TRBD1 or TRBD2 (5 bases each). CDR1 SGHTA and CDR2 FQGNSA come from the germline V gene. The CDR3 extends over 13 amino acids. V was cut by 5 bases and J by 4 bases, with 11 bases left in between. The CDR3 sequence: CASSRGVLETQYF. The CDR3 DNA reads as TGTGCCAGCAGCAGGGGAGTCCTAGAGACCCAGTACTTC.

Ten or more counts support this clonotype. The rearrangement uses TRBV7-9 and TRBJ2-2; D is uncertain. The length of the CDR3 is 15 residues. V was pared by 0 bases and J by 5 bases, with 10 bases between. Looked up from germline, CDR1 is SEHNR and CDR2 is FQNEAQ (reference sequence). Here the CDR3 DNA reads TGTGCCAGCAGCTTAGCCCAGGCTACGACCGGGGAGCTGTTTTTT. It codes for CASSLAQATTGELFF.

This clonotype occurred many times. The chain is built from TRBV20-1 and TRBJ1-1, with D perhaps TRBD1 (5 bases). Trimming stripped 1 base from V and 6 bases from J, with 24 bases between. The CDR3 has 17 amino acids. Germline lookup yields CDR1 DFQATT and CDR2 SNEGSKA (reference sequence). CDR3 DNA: TGCAGTGCTAGAGCCGAGGGAGCGGGGGGGACCCCGGCTGAAGCTTTCTTT. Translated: CSARAEGAGGTPAEAFF.

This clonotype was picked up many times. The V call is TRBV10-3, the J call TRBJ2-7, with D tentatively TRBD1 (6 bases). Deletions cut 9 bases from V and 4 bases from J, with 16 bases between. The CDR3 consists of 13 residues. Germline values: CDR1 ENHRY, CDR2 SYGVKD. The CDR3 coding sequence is TGTGCCATTCGTAAGAGAACAGGGTACGAGCAGTACTTC. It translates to CAIRKRTGYEQYF.

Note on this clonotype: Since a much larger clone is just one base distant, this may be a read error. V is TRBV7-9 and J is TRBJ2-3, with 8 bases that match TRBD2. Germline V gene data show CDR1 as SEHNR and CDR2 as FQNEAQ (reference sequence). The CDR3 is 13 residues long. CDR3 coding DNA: TGTGCCAGCAGCTTAAGCGGGAGAGATACGCAGAATTTT. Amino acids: CASSLSGRDTQNF.

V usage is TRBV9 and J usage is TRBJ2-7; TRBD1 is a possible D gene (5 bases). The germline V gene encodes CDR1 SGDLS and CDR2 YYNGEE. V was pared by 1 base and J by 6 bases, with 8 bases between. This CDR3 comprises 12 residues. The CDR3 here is CASSVSQGEQYF. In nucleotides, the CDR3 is TGTGCCAGCAGCGTAAGCCAGGGCGAGCAGTACTTC.

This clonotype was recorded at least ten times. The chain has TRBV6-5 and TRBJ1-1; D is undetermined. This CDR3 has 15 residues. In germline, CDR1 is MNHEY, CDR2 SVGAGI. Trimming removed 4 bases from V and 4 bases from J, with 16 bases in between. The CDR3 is CASSFDLRGSTEAFF. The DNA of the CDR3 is TGTGCCAGCAGTTTCGATCTGCGGGGTAGCACTGAAGCTTTCTTT.

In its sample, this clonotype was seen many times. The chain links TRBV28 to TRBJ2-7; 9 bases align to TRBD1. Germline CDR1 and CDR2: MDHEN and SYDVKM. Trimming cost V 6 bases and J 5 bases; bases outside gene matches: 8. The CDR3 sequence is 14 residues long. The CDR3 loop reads CASRGGQGFHEQYF. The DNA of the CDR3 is TGTGCCAGCAGGGGGGGACAGGGTTTCCACGAGCAGTACTTC.

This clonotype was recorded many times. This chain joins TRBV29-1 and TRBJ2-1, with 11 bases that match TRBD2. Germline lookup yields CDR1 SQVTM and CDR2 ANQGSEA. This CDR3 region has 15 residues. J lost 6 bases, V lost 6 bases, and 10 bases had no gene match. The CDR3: CSVGGTSGGLNEQFF. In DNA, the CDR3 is TGCAGCGTCGGGGGGACTAGCGGAGGACTCAATGAGCAGTTCTTC.

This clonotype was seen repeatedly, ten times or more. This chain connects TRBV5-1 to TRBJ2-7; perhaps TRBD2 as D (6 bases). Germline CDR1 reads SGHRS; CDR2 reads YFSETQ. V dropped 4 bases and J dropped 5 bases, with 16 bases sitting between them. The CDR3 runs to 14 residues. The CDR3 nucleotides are TGCGCCAGCAGCCCTCAGGGAGGTTGGAACGAGCAGTACTTC. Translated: CASSPQGGWNEQYF.

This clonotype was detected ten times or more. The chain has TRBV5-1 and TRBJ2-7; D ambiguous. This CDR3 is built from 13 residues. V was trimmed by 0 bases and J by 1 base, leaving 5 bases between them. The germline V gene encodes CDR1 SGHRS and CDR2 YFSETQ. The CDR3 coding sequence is TGCGCCAGCAGCTTGGTTGAATCCTACGAGCAGTACTTC. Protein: CASSLVESYEQYF.

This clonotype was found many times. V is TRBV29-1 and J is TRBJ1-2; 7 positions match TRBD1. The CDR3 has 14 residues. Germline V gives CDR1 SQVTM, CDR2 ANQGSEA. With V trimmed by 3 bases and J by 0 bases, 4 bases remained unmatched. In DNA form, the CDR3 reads TGCAGCGTTGAGGGGGACAGCGCTAACTATGGCTACACCTTC. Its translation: CSVEGDSANYGYTF.

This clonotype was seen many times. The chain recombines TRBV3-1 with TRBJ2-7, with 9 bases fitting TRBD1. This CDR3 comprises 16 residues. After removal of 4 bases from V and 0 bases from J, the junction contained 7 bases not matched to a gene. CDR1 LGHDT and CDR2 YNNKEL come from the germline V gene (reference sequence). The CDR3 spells CASSRVGTGSSYEQYF. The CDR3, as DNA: TGTGCCAGCAGCCGAGTTGGGACAGGGAGCTCCTACGAGCAGTACTTC.

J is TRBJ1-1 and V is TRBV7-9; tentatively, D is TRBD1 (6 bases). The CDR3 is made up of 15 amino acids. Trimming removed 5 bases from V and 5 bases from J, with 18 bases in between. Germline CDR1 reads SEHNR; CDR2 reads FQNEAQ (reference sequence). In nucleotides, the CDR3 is TGTGCCAGCAGCACAGGGCAGGGAGGGCTTACTGAAGCTTTCTTT. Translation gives CASSTGQGGLTEAFF.

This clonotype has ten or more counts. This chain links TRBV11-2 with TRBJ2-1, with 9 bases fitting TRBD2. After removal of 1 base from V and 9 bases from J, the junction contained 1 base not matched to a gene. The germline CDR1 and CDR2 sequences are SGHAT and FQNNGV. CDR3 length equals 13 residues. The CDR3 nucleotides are TGTGCCAGCAGCTTAGGGACTAGCGCTGAGCAGTTCTTC. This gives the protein CASSLGTSAEQFF.